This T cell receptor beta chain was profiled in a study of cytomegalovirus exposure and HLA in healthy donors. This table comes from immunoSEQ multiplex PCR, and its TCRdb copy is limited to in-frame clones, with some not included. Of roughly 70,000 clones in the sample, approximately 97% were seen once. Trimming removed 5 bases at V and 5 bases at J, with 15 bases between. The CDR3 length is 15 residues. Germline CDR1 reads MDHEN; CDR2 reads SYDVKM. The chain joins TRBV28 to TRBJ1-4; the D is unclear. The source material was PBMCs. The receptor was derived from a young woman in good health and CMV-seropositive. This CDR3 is CASSPSTRRNEKLFF. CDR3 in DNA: TGTGCCAGCAGTCCATCGACAAGGAGGAATGAAAAACTGTTTTTT.